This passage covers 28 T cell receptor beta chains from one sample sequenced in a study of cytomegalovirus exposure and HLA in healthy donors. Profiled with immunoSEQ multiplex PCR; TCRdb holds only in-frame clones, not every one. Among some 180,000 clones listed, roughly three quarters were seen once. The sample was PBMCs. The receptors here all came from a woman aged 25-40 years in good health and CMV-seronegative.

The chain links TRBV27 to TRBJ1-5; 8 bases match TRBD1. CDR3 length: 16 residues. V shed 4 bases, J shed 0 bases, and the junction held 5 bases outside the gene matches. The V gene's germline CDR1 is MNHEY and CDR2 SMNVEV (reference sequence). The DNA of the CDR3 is TGTGCCAGCAGTTCACAGGGGGGCCTTAGCAATCAGCCCCAGCATTTT. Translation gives CASSSQGGLSNQPQHF.

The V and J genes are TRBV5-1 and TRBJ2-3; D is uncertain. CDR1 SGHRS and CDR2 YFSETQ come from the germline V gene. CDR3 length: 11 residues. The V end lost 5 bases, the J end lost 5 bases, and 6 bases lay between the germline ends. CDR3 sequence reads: CASRQVDTQYF. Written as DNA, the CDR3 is TGCGCCAGCAGACAAGTAGATACGCAGTATTTT. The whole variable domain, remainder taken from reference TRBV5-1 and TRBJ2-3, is KAGVTQTPRYLIKTRGQQVTLSCSPISGHRSVSWYQQTPGQGLQFLFEYFSETQRNKGNFPGRFSGRQFSNSRSEMNVSTLELGDSALYLCASRQVDTQYFGPGTRLTVL.

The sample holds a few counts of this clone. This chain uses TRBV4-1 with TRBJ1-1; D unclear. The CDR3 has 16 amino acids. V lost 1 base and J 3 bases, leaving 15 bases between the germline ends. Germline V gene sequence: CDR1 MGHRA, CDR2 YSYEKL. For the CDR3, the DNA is TGCGCCAGCAGCCAAGGACCCCTCGCTCGGGACACTGAAGCTTTCTTT. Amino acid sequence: CASSQGPLARDTEAFF.

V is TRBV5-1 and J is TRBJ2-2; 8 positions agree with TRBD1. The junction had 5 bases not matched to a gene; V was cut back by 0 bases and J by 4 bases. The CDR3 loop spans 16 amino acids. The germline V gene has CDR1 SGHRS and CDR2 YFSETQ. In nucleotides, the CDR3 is TGCGCCAGCAGCTTGGCCCAGGGGGCGAGCACCGGGGAGCTGTTTTTT. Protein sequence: CASSLAQGASTGELFF.

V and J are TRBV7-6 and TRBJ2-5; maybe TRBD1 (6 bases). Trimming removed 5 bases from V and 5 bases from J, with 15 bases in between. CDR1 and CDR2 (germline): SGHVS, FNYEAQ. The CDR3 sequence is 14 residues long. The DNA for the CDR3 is TGTGCCAGCAGCGATCCAGGGGTTTTGGAGACCCAGTACTTC. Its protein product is CASSDPGVLETQYF.

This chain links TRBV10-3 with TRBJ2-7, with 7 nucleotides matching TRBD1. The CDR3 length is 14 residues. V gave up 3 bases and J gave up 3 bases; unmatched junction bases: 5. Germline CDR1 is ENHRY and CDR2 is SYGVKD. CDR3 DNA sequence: TGTGCCATCAGTGACCCCAACAGGGGCTACGAGCAGTACTTC. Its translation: CAISDPNRGYEQYF.

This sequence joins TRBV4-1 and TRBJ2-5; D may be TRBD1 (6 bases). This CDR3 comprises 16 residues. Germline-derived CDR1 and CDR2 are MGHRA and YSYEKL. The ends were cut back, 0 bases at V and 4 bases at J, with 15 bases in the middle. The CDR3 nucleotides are TGCGCCAGCAGCCAAGATCTTCCCCAGGGGCGAGAGACCCAGTACTTC. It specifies CASSQDLPQGRETQYF.

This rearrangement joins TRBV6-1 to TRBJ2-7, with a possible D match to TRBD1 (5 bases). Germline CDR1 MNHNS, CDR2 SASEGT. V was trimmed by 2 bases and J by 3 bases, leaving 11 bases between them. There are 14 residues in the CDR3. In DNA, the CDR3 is TGTGCCAGCAGTGAAAACAGGCCGAGCTACGAGCAGTACTTC. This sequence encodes CASSENRPSYEQYF.

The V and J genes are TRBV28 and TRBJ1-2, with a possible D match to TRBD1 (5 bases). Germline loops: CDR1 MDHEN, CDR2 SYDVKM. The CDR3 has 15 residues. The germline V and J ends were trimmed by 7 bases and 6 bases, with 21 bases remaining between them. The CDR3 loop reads CASTSPTGRSHGYTF. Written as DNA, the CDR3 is TGTGCCAGCACCTCCCCAACAGGAAGGAGCCATGGCTACACCTTC.

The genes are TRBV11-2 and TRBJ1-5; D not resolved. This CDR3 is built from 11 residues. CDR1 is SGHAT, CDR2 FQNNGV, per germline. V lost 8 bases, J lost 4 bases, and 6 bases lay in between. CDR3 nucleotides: TGTGCCAGCGGCATTAATCAGCCCCAGCATTTT. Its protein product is CASGINQPQHF.

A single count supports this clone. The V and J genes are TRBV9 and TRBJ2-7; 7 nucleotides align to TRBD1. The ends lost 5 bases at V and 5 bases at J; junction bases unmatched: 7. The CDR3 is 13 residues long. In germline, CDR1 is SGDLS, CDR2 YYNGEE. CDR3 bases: TGTGCCAGCAGTGTACAGGGGAGCCACGAGCAGTACTTC. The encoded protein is CASSVQGSHEQYF. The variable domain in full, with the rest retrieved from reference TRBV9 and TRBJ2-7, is DSGVTQTPKHLITATGQRVTLRCSPRSGDLSVYWYQQSLDQGLQFLIQYYNGEERAKGNILERFSAQQFPDLHSELNLSSLELGDSALYFCASSVQGSHEQYFGPGTRLTVT.

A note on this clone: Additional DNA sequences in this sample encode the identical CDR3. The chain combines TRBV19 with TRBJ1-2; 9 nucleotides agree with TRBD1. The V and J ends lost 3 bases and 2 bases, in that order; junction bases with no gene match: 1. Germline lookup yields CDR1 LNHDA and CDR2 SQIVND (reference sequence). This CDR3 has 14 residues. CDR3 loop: CASSIGTGNYGYTF. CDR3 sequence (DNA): TGTGCCAGTAGTATTGGGACAGGGAACTATGGCTACACCTTC.

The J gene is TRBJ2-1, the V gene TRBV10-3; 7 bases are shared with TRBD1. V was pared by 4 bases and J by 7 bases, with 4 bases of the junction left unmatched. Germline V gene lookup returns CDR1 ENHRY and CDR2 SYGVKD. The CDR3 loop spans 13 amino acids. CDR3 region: CAISGAGGNEQFF. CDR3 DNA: TGTGCCATCAGTGGGGCAGGGGGAAATGAGCAGTTCTTC.

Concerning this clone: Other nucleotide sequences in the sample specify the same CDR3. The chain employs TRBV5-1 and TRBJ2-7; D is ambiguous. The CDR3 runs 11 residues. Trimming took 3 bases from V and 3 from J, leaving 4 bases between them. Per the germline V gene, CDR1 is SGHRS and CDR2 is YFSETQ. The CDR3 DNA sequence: TGCGCCAGCAGCTCAAACTACGAGCAGTACTTC. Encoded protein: CASSSNYEQYF. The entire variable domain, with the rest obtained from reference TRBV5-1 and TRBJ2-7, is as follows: KAGVTQTPRYLIKTRGQQVTLSCSPISGHRSVSWYQQTPGQGLQFLFEYFSETQRNKGNFPGRFSGRQFSNSRSEMNVSTLELGDSALYLCASSSNYEQYFGPGTRLTVT.

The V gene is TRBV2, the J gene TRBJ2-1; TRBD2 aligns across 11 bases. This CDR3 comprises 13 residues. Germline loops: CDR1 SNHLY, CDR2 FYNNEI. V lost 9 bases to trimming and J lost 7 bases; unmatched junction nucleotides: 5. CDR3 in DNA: TGTGCCAGTAGCGGGAGGGCCGAAAATGAGCAGTTCTTC. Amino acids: CASSGRAENEQFF.

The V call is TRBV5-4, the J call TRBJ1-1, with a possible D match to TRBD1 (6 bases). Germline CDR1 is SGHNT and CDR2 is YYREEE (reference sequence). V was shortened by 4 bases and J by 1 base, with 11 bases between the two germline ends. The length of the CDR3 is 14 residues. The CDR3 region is CASSPRTANTEAFF. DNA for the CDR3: TGTGCCAGCAGCCCACGGACAGCGAACACTGAAGCTTTCTTT.

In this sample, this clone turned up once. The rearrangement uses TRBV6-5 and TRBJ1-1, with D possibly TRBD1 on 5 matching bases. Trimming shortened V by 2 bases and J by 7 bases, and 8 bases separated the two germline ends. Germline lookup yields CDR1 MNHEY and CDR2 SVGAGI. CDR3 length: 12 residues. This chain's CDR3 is CASSYRRGEAFF. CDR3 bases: TGTGCCAGCAGTTACAGGAGGGGTGAAGCTTTCTTT.

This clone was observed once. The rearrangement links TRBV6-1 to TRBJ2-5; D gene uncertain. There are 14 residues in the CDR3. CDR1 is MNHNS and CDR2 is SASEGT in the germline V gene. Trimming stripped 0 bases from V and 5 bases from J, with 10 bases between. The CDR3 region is CASSEASGRETQYF. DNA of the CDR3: TGTGCCAGCAGTGAAGCATCAGGTCGGGAGACCCAGTACTTC.

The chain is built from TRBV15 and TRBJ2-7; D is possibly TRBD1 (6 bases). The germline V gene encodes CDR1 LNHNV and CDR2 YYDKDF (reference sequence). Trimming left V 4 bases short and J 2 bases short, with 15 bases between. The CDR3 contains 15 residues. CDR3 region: CATSTGQLPTYEQYF. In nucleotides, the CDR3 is TGTGCCACCAGCACCGGACAGCTCCCTACCTACGAGCAGTACTTC.

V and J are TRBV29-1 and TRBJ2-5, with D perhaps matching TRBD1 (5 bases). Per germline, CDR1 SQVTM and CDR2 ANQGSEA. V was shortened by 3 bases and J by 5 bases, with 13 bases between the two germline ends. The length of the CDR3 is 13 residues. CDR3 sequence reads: CSVEGQAWETQYF. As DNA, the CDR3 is TGCAGCGTTGAGGGGCAGGCGTGGGAGACCCAGTACTTC.

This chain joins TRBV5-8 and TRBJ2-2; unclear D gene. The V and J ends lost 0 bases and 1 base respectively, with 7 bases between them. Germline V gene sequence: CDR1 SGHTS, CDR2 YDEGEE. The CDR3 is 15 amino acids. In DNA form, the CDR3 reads TGTGCCAGCAGCTTGGGACTGGTGAACACCGGGGAGCTGTTTTTT. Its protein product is CASSLGLVNTGELFF.

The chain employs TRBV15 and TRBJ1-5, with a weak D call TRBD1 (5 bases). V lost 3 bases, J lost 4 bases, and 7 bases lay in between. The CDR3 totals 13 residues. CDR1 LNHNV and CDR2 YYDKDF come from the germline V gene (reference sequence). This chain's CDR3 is CATSSNRNQPQHF. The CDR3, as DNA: TGTGCCACCAGCAGTAACAGGAATCAGCCCCAGCATTTT.

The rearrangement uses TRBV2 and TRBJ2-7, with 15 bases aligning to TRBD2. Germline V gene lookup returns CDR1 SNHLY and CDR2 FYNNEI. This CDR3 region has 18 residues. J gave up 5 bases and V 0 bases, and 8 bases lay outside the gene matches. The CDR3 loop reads CASSEALGTSGRTHEQYF. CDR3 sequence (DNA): TGTGCCAGCAGTGAAGCCCTCGGGACTAGCGGGAGGACCCACGAGCAGTACTTC.

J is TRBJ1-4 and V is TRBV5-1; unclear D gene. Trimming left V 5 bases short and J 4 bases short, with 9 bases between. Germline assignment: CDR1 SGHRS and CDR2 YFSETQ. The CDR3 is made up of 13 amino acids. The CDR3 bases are TGCGCCAGCAGTACGGGGAATAATGAAAAACTGTTTTTT. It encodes CASSTGNNEKLFF.

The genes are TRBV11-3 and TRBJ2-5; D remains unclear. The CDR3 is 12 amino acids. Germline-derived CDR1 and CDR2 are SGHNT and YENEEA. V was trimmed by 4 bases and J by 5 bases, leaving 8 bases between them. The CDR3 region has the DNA TGTGCCAGCAGCTCGCGTGCGGAGACCCAGTACTTC. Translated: CASSSRAETQYF.

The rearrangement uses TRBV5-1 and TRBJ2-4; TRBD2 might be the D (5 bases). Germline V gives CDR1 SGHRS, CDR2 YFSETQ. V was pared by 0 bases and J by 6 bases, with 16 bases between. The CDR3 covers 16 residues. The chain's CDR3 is CASSLASRAGGNIQYF. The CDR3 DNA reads TGCGCCAGCAGCTTGGCATCCCGGGCGGGTGGAAACATTCAGTACTTC. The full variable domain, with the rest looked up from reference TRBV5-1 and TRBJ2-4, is KAGVTQTPRYLIKTRGQQVTLSCSPISGHRSVSWYQQTPGQGLQFLFEYFSETQRNKGNFPGRFSGRQFSNSRSEMNVSTLELGDSALYLCASSLASRAGGNIQYFGAGTRLSVL.

CDR3 region: CASSKTGNGMDYGYTF. DNA of the CDR3: TGTGCCAGCAGCAAGACAGGGAACGGGATGGACTATGGCTACACCTTC. The V and J genes are TRBV7-8 and TRBJ1-2; 7 bases agree with TRBD1. V lost 5 bases and J lost 3; bases outside the gene matches: 12. This CDR3 comprises 16 residues. Germline CDR1 SGHVS, CDR2 FQNEAQ.

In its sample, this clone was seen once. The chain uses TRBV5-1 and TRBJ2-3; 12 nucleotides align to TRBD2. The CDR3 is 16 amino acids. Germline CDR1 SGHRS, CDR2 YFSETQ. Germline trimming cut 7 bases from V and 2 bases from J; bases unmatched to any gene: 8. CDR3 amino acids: CASGRLAGAPTDTQYF. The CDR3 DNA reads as TGCGCCAGCGGCCGACTAGCGGGAGCTCCCACAGATACGCAGTATTTT.